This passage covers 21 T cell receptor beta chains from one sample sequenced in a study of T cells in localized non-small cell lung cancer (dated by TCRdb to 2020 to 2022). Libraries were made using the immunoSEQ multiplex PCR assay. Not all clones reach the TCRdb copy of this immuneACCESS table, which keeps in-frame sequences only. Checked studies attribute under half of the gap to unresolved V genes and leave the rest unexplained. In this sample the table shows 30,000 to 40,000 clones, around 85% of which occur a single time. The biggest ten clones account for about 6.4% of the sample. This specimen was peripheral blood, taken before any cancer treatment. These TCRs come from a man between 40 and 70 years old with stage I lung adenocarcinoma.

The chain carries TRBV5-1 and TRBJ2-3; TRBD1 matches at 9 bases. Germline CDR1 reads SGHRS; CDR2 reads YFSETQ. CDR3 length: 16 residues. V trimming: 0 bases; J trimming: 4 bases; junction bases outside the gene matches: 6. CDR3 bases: TGCGCCAGCAGCTTGGGGACAGGGGCTTGGTCAGATACGCAGTATTTT. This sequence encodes CASSLGTGAWSDTQYF.

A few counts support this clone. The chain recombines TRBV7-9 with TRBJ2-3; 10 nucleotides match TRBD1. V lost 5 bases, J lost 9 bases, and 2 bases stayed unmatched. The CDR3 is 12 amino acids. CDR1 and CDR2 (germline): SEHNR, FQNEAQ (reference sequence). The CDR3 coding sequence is TGTGCCAGCAGCCTGGACAGGGGGACGCAGTATTTT. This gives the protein CASSLDRGTQYF. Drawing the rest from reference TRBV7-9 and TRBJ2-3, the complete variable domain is DTGVSQNPRHKITKRGQNVTFRCDPISEHNRLYWYRQTLGQGPEFLTYFQNEAQLEKSRLLSDRFSAERPKGSFSTLEIQRTEQGDSAMYLCASSLDRGTQYFGPGTRLTVL.

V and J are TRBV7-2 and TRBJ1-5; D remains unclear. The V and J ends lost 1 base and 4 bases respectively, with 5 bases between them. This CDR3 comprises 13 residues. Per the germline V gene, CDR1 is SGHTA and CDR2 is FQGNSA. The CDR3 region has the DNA TGTGCCAGCAGCTTAGGTGTTAATCAGCCCCAGCATTTT. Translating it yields CASSLGVNQPQHF. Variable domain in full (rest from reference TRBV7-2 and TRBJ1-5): GAGVSQSPSNKVTEKGKDVELRCDPISGHTALYWYRQSLGQGLEFLIYFQGNSAPDKSGLPSDRFSAERTGGSVSTLTIQRTQQEDSAVYLCASSLGVNQPQHFGDGTRLSIL.

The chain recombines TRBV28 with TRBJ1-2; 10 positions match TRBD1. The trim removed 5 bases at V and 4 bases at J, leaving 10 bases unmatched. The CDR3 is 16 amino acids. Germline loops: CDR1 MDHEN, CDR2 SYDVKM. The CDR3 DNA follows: TGTGCCAGCAGTCCCGGGACAGGGGTGGGGGCCTATGGCTACACCTTC. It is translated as CASSPGTGVGAYGYTF.

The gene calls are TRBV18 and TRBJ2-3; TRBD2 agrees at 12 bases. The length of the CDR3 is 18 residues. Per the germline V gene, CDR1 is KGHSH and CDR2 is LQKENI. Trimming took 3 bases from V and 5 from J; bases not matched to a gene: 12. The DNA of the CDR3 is TGTGCCAGCTCACCGACTGTTCCTAGCGGGAGGGCACAAGATACGCAGTATTTT. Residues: CASSPTVPSGRAQDTQYF.

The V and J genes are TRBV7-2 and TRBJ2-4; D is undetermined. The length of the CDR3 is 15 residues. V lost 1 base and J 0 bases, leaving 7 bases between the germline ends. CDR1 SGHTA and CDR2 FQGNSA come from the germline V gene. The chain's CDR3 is CASSLGAVAKNIQYF. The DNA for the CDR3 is TGTGCCAGCAGCTTAGGCGCAGTAGCCAAAAACATTCAGTACTTC.

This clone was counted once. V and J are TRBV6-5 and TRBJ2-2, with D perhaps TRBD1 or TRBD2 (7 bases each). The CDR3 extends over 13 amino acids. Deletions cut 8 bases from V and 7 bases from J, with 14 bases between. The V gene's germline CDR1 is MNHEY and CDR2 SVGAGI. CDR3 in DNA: TGTGCCAGCGGGGAGGGGGCGGGCGGGGAGCTGTTTTTT. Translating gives CASGEGAGGELFF.

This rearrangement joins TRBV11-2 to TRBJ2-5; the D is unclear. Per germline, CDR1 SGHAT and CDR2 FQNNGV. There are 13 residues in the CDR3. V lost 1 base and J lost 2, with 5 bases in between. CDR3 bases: TGTGCCAGCAGCTTAGGACGGCAAGAGACCCAGTACTTC. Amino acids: CASSLGRQETQYF.

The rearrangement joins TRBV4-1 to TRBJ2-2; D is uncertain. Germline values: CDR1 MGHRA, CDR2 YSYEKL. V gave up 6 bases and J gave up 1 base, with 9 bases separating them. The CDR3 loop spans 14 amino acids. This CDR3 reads CASRKTVNTGELFF. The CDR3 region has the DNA TGCGCCAGCAGGAAGACTGTGAACACCGGGGAGCTGTTTTTT.

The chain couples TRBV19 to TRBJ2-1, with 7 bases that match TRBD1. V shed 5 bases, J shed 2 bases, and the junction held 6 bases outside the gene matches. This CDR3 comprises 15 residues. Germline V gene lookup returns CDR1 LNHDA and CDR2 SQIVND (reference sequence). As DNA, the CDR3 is TGTGCCAGTAGTCCTGACAGGGAAACCTACAATGAGCAGTTCTTC. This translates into CASSPDRETYNEQFF.

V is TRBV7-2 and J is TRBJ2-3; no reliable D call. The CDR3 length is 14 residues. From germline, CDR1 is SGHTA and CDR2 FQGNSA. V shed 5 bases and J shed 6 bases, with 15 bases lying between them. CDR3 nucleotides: TGTGCCAGCAGCGACCTAGGAGAGCTGGATACGCAGTATTTT. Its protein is CASSDLGELDTQYF.

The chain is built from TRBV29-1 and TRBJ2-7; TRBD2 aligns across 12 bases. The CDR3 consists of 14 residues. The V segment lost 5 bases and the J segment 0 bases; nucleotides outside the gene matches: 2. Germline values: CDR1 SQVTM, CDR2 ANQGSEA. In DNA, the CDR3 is TGCAGCGTTCTGGGACTAGCGGGCTCCTACGAGCAGTACTTC. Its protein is CSVLGLAGSYEQYF.

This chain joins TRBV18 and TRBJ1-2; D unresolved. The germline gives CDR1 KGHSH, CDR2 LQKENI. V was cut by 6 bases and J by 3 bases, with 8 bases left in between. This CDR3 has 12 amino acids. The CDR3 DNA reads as TGTGCCAGCTCCGGCGTCCACTATGGCTACACCTTC. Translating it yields CASSGVHYGYTF.

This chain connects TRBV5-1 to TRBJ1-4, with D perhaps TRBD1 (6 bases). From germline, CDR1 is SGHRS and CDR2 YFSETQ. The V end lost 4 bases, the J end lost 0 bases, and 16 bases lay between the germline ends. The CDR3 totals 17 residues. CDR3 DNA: TGCGCCAGCAGCCAATCCCGGACAGATTCAACTAATGAAAAACTGTTTTTT. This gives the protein CASSQSRTDSTNEKLFF.

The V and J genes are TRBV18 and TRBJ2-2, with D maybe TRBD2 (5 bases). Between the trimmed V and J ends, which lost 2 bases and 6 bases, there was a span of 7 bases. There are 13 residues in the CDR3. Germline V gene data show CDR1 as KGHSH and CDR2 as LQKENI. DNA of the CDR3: TGTGCCAGCTCACCAGCCGGGGCCGGGGAGCTGTTTTTT. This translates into CASSPAGAGELFF.

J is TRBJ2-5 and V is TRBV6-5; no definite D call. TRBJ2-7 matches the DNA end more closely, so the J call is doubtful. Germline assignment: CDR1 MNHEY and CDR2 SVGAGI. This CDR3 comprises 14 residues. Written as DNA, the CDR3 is TGTGCCAGCAGTTATGCCCTCGGTCCCTACGAGCAGTACTTC. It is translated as CASSYALGPYEQYF.

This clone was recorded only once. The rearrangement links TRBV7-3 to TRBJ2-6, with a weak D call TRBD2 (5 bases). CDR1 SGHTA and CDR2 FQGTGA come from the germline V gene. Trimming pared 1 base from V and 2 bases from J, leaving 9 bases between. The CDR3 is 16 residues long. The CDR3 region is CASSLNPGAGANVLTF. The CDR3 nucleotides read TGTGCCAGCAGCTTAAATCCCGGGGCTGGGGCCAACGTCCTGACTTTC.

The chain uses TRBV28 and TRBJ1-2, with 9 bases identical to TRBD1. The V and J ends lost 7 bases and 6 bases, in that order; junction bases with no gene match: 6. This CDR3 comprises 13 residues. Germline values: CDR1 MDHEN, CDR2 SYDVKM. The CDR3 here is CASNLTGGNGYTF. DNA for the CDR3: TGTGCCAGCAACCTGACAGGGGGAAATGGCTACACCTTC.

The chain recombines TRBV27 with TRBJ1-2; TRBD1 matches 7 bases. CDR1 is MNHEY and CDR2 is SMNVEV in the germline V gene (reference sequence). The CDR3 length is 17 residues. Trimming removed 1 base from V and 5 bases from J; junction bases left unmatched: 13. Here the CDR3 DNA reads TGTGCCAGCAGTTTATTAGGGCAGGACAGGCACCAATATGGCTACACCTTC. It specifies CASSLLGQDRHQYGYTF.

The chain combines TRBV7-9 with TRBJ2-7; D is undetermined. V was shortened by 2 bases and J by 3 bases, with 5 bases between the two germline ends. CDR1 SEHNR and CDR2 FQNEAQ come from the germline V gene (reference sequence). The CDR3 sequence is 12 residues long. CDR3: CASSLLDYEQYF. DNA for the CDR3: TGTGCCAGCAGCTTACTCGACTACGAGCAGTACTTC. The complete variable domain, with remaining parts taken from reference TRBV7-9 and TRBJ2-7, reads DTGVSQNPRHKITKRGQNVTFRCDPISEHNRLYWYRQTLGQGPEFLTYFQNEAQLEKSRLLSDRFSAERPKGSFSTLEIQRTEQGDSAMYLCASSLLDYEQYFGPGTRLTVT.

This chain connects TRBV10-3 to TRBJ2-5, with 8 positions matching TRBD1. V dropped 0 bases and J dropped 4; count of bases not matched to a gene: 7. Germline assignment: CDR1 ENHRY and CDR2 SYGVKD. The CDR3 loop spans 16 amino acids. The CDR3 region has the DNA TGTGCCATCAGTGAGTCGATTCAGGGGGCAGGAGAGACCCAGTACTTC. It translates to CAISESIQGAGETQYF.